These 20 T cell receptor beta chains originate from one sample sequenced in a study of T-cell memory formation after mild COVID-19. TCRdb reanalysed the 5' RACE reads using MiXCR and keeps one entry per CDR3 protein. The table shows around 440,000 distinct CDR3 sequences, with 15% to 20% occurring only once. Specimen: PBMCs or a T cell subset sorted from them (not recorded which). The source is an adult woman who had mild COVID-19 (a few samples of this study predate the infection). Cell type and time point are not known.

This chain connects TRBV4-1 to TRBJ1-2, with D maybe TRBD1 (6 bases). The V gene lost 1 base and the J gene lost 4 bases, with 28 bases spanning the gap. CDR3 length equals 20 residues. Per germline, CDR1 MGHRA and CDR2 YSYEKL. The DNA for the CDR3 is TGCGCCAGCAGCCAAGCCACCCCCCTGGGGGGGGCACTGCGTGGCTATGGCTACACCTTC. Protein: CASSQATPLGGALRGYGYTF.

Many counts were recorded for this clonotype. V and J are TRBV7-9 and TRBJ2-7; D is ambiguous. Trimming pared 8 bases from V and 0 bases from J, leaving 8 bases between. There are 12 residues in the CDR3. CDR1 and CDR2 from the germline V gene are SEHNR and FQNEAQ (reference sequence). The DNA of the CDR3 is TGTGCCAGCGAGGCGGTCTCCTACGAGCAGTACTTC. This sequence encodes CASEAVSYEQYF.

The CDR3 DNA is TGCAGTGCTAGAAGCCAGTTCAACTATGGCTACACCTTC. Its protein is CSARSQFNYGYTF. The rearrangement links TRBV20-1 to TRBJ1-2; D not certain. Germline V CDR1 and CDR2: DFQATT, SNEGSKA (reference sequence). The CDR3 extends over 13 amino acids. V shed 2 bases and J shed 2 bases, with 9 bases lying between them.

This clonotype turned up a few times. The V call is TRBV7-9, the J call TRBJ2-1; 13 bases map to TRBD2. The CDR3 consists of 20 residues. Unmatched junction bases numbered 17, after V lost 5 bases and J lost 4 bases. Per the germline V gene, CDR1 is SEHNR and CDR2 is FQNEAQ (reference sequence). This CDR3 reads CASSMTSGGRAPRGYNEQFF. The CDR3 coding sequence is TGTGCCAGCAGCATGACTAGCGGGGGGAGAGCACCGAGGGGTTACAATGAGCAGTTCTTC.

This chain uses TRBV4-2 with TRBJ1-1; a weak D match, TRBD1 (6 bases). CDR1 LGHNA and CDR2 YNFKEQ come from the germline V gene. V lost 3 bases to trimming and J lost 2 bases, with 13 bases between them. The CDR3 runs to 15 residues. CDR3 DNA: TGTGCCAGCAGCCACACAGGGACTTTAAACACTGAAGCTTTCTTT. Protein sequence: CASSHTGTLNTEAFF.

This clonotype was seen only once. This rearrangement joins TRBV5-1 to TRBJ2-7, with 7 bases lining up with TRBD2. V trimming: 3 bases; J trimming: 4 bases; junction bases outside the gene matches: 7. This CDR3 has 14 residues. Per the germline V gene, CDR1 is SGHRS and CDR2 is YFSETQ. The CDR3 here is CASSSAGTIYEQYF. The DNA of the CDR3 is TGCGCCAGCAGCTCAGCCGGGACTATATACGAGCAGTACTTC.

This clonotype was recorded at least ten times. CDR3 in amino acids: CASSSHGKLFF. The CDR3 DNA follows: TGTGCCAGCAGCTCCCACGGAAAACTGTTTTTT. The rearrangement uses TRBV7-9 and TRBJ1-4, with unresolved D. The CDR3 has 11 residues. The ends were cut back, 4 bases at V and 10 bases at J, with 7 bases in the middle. Per germline, CDR1 SEHNR and CDR2 FQNEAQ (reference sequence). Full variable domain (rest looked up from reference TRBV7-9 and TRBJ1-4): DTGVSQNPRHKITKRGQNVTFRCDPISEHNRLYWYRQTLGQGPEFLTYFQNEAQLEKSRLLSDRFSAERPKGSFSTLEIQRTEQGDSAMYLCASSSHGKLFFGSGTQLSVL.

The chain carries TRBV19 and TRBJ2-7, with 9 bases matching TRBD1. Trimming removed 7 bases from V and 3 bases from J; junction bases left unmatched: 4. Germline V CDR1 and CDR2: LNHDA, SQIVND (reference sequence). This CDR3 is 13 amino acids long. The CDR3 reads CASKTTGGYEQYF. CDR3 coding DNA: TGTGCCAGTAAGACGACAGGGGGCTACGAGCAGTACTTC.

The chain links TRBV9 to TRBJ1-6; D is uncertain. Germline CDR1 and CDR2: SGDLS and YYNGEE. V lost 5 bases and J lost 10, with 25 bases in between. CDR3 length equals 17 residues. The CDR3 DNA is TGTGCCAGCAGTAAAGATTATGACTGGAGAGGGATGTCACCCCTCCACTTT. Its protein is CASSKDYDWRGMSPLHF.

This chain links TRBV5-5 with TRBJ2-3; no firm D call. The germline V gene encodes CDR1 SGHKS and CDR2 YYEKEE (reference sequence). CDR3 size: 14 residues. The ends were cut back, 0 bases at V and 1 base at J, with 6 bases in the middle. The CDR3, as DNA: TGTGCCAGCAGCTTGGAATTGGGCACAGATACGCAGTATTTT. This translates into CASSLELGTDTQYF.

There are a few counts of this clonotype. The chain combines TRBV5-6 with TRBJ2-3; D perhaps matches TRBD1 (5 bases). The CDR3 sequence is 13 residues long. V was cut by 6 bases and J by 1 base, with 9 bases left in between. Per germline, CDR1 SGHDT and CDR2 YYEEEE. This chain's CDR3 is CASMDIGTDTQYF. The DNA of the CDR3 is TGTGCCAGCATGGACATAGGCACAGATACGCAGTATTTT.

A few counts support this clonotype. V is TRBV4-1 and J is TRBJ2-3; 7 bases align to TRBD1. The CDR3 length is 17 residues. Per germline, CDR1 MGHRA and CDR2 YSYEKL. V shed 5 bases and J 0 bases; nucleotides not matched to a gene: 11. CDR3 in DNA: TGCGCCAGCAGCGCGCGCGGACAGGCCCCTAGCACAGATACGCAGTATTTT. It codes for CASSARGQAPSTDTQYF.

The chain combines TRBV20-1 with TRBJ2-4, with TRBD1 matching over 7 bases. CDR1 and CDR2 (germline): DFQATT, SNEGSKA (reference sequence). This CDR3 has 19 residues. The junction had 18 bases not matched to a gene; V was cut back by 1 base and J by 3 bases. CDR3 loop: CSARAPEGAAMVVKNIQYF. The CDR3 bases are TGCAGTGCTAGAGCTCCCGAGGGGGCCGCTATGGTTGTCAAAAACATTCAGTACTTC.

This clonotype has ten or more counts. The rearrangement uses TRBV28 and TRBJ1-5, with TRBD1 matching 9 bases. Trimming cost V 5 bases and J 4 bases; bases outside gene matches: 3. This CDR3 is 14 amino acids long. From germline, CDR1 is MDHEN and CDR2 SYDVKM. The CDR3 is CASSGTGRNQPQHF. CDR3 DNA: TGTGCCAGCAGTGGGACAGGGAGGAATCAGCCCCAGCATTTT. The whole variable domain, filled in from reference TRBV28 and TRBJ1-5, reads DVKVTQSSRYLVKRTGEKVFLECVQDMDHENMFWYRQDPGLGLRLIYFSYDVKMKEKGDIPEGYSVSREKKERFSLILESASTNQTSMYLCASSGTGRNQPQHFGDGTRLSIL.

This chain uses TRBV20-1 with TRBJ2-5; D remains unclear. CDR1 DFQATT and CDR2 SNEGSKA come from the germline V gene (reference sequence). This CDR3 comprises 12 residues. The V end was cut by 3 bases, the J end by 4 bases, with 9 bases between. DNA of the CDR3: TGCAGTGCTAGGGGCAGGTCAGAGACCCAGTACTTC. It is translated as CSARGRSETQYF.

This sequence joins TRBV20-1 and TRBJ1-6; D uncertain. The CDR3 contains 14 residues. Trimming removed 1 base from V and 8 bases from J, with 12 bases in between. CDR1 is DFQATT, CDR2 SNEGSKA, per germline (reference sequence). The CDR3 bases are TGCAGTGCTAGAGTTGTAGGGATGGATTCACCCCTCCACTTT. Translation gives CSARVVGMDSPLHF.

J is TRBJ1-1 and V is TRBV5-1, with 7 bases aligning to TRBD1. Germline V CDR1 and CDR2: SGHRS, YFSETQ. Trimming removed 4 bases from V and 12 bases from J; junction bases left unmatched: 6. This CDR3 is 11 amino acids long. CDR3 sequence reads: CASSTQGGTFF. The CDR3 bases are TGCGCCAGCAGCACCCAGGGGGGTACTTTCTTT.

The J gene is TRBJ2-3, the V gene TRBV15; 9 bases fit TRBD1. The CDR3 runs 14 residues. The V gene's germline CDR1 is LNHNV and CDR2 YYDKDF (reference sequence). J gave up 5 bases and V 3 bases, and 3 bases lay outside the gene matches. CDR3 amino acids: CATSRDRGRDTQYF. The DNA of the CDR3 is TGTGCCACCAGCAGGGACAGGGGTAGAGATACGCAGTATTTT.

The table lists this clonotype with a few counts. The chain recombines TRBV7-9 with TRBJ1-1; 7 positions agree with TRBD1. The CDR3 covers 14 residues. J gave up 6 bases and V 4 bases, and 8 bases lay outside the gene matches. CDR1 is SEHNR, CDR2 FQNEAQ, per germline (reference sequence). This chain's CDR3 is CASSSQGKGAEAFF. The CDR3 region has the DNA TGTGCCAGCAGCTCACAGGGGAAGGGAGCTGAAGCTTTCTTT.

This clonotype showed up just a few times. The chain uses TRBV30 and TRBJ2-7; no clear D gene. V gave up 5 bases and J gave up 0 bases, with 5 bases separating them. CDR3 length equals 11 residues. Germline values: CDR1 GTSNPN, CDR2 SVGIG (reference sequence). The CDR3, as DNA: TGTGCCTGGGGCAGCTCCTACGAGCAGTACTTC. Its translation is CAWGSSYEQYF.